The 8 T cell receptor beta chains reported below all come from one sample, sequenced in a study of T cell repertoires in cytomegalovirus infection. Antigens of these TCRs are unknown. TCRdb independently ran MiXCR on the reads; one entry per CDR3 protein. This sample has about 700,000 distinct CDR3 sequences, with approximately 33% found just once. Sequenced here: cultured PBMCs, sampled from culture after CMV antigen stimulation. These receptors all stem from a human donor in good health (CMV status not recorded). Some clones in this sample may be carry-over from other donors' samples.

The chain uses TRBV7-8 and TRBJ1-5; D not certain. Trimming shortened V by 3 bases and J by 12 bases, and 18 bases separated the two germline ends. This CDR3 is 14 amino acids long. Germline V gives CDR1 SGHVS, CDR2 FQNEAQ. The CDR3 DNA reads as TGTGCCAGCAGCTTGGGCCCCGGTTGGGATCTCCAGCATTTT. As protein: CASSLGPGWDLQHF.

CDR3 sequence: CASSELGVSNTGELFF. CDR3 sequence (DNA): TGTGCCAGCAGTGAGCTGGGGGTTTCGAACACCGGGGAGCTGTTTTTT. This chain links TRBV6-1 with TRBJ2-2; D may correspond to TRBD1 or TRBD2 (5 bases each). The CDR3 is 16 amino acids. The ends were cut back, 3 bases at V and 0 bases at J, with 11 bases in the middle. The germline gives CDR1 MNHNS, CDR2 SASEGT.

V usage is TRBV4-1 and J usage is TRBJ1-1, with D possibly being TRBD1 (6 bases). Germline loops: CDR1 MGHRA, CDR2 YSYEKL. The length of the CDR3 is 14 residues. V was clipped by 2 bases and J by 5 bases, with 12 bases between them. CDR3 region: CASSQPNRVTEAFF. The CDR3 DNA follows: TGCGCCAGCAGCCAACCAAACAGGGTAACTGAAGCTTTCTTT.

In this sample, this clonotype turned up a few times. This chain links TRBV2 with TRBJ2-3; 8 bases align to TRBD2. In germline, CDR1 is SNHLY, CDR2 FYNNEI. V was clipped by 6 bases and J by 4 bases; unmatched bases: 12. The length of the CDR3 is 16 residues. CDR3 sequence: CASSQVAGQISDTQYF. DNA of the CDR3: TGTGCCAGCAGCCAGGTAGCGGGGCAGATTTCAGATACGCAGTATTTT.

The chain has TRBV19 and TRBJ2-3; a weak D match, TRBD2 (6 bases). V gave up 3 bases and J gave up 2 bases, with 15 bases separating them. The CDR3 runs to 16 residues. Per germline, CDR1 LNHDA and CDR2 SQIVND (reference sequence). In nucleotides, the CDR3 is TGTGCCAGTAGTATTCGAGCGGGTTCACTCACAGATACGCAGTATTTT. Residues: CASSIRAGSLTDTQYF.

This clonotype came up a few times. This CDR3 is CASSQRQVLGNQPQHF. The CDR3 bases are TGTGCCAGCAGCCAGAGACAGGTTTTAGGCAATCAGCCCCAGCATTTT. The J gene is TRBJ1-5, the V gene TRBV4-2, with D tentatively TRBD1 (6 bases). Germline V gene lookup returns CDR1 LGHNA and CDR2 YNFKEQ. V lost 3 bases and J lost 2, with 14 bases in between. This CDR3 is built from 16 residues.

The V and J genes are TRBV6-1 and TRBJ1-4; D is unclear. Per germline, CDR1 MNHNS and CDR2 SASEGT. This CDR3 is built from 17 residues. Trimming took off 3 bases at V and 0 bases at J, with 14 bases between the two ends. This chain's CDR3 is CASSETPLGATNEKLFF. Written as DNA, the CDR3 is TGTGCCAGCAGTGAGACTCCCCTCGGTGCAACTAATGAAAAACTGTTTTTT.

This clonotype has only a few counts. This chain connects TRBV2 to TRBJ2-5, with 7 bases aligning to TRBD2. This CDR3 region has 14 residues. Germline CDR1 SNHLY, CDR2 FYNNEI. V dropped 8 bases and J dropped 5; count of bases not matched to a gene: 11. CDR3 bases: TGTGCCAGCCGACTAGAGGTCGGGGGGGAGACCCAGTACTTC. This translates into CASRLEVGGETQYF. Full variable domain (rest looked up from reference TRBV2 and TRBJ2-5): EPEVTQTPSHQVTQMGQEVILRCVPISNHLYFYWYRQILGQKVEFLVSFYNNEISEKSEIFDDQFSVERPDGSNFTLKIRSTKLEDSAMYFCASRLEVGGETQYFGPGTRLLVL.